This T cell receptor (beta chain) is drawn from a study of CD8 T cells in Susac syndrome. An amount of RNA that ranged from roughly 0.5 to 1 ug was reverse transcribed with random hexamers. Amplification of TCR beta CDR3 was carried out by immunoSEQ multiplex PCR, which covered 54 Vbeta and 13 Jbeta segments. In TCRdb, the immunoSEQ multiplex PCR reads were re-called with MiXCR into one record per CDR3 protein. The table includes around 280,000 distinct CDR3 sequences, roughly 94% detected once. The multiple sclerosis control group was made up of treatment-naive patients with stable or active relapsing-remitting disease. Negative isolation was used for CD8+ and CD4+ T cells, and FACS enrichment was applied to TEMRA cells. With 5 bases removed from V and 0 bases from J, the gap between germline ends came to 14 bases. The CDR3 spans 14 residues. Germline V lookup: CDR1 SQVTM, CDR2 ANQGSEA.

Input material: CD4+ T cells from PBMCs. This chain joins TRBV29-1 and TRBJ2-7; D is unclear. This TCR came from a human donor with multiple sclerosis. In DNA, the CDR3 is TGCAGCGTTCTGAAGGGCAGCAGCTCCTACGAGCAGTACTTC. This codes for CSVLKGSSSYEQYF.